Listed here are 6 T cell receptor beta chains from one sample, sequenced in a study of blood T cell repertoires in COVID-19. Data came from immunoSEQ multiplex PCR; TCRdb stores just in-frame clones and leaves some out. The table records under 140,000 clones, around 89% of them present only once. Sequenced: peripheral blood. These receptors all stem from a woman aged 45-65 years with acute or convalescent COVID-19.

V is TRBV10-3 and J is TRBJ1-5, with 7 bases lining up with TRBD1. Losses at the gene ends were 4 bases for V and 1 base for J; bases not matched to a gene: 7. This CDR3 spans 16 amino acids. Germline CDR1 and CDR2: ENHRY and SYGVKD. DNA for the CDR3: TGTGCCATCAGTGGACAGGGAGGAGGGAGCAATCAGCCCCAGCATTTT. It translates to CAISGQGGGSNQPQHF.

The rearrangement uses TRBV7-9 and TRBJ2-6; maybe TRBD2 (6 bases). Trimming stripped 2 bases from V and 0 bases from J, with 14 bases between. This CDR3 spans 18 amino acids. Germline V lookup: CDR1 SEHNR, CDR2 FQNEAQ (reference sequence). CDR3 sequence: CASSLKSGGNSGANVLTF. DNA of the CDR3: TGTGCCAGCAGCTTAAAAAGCGGCGGGAACTCTGGGGCCAACGTCCTGACTTTC.

This clone was seen a few times. In DNA form, the CDR3 reads TGTGCCAGTAGTCCAGGGGACAGGGGGAACACTGAAGCTTTCTTT. Residues: CASSPGDRGNTEAFF. The chain uses TRBV19 and TRBJ1-1; 10 positions match TRBD1. The ends lost 5 bases at V and 1 base at J; junction bases unmatched: 4. This CDR3 is built from 15 residues. Germline CDR1 reads LNHDA; CDR2 reads SQIVND (reference sequence).

The table lists this clone with a count of one. V is TRBV5-6 and J is TRBJ2-7, with a tentative D call TRBD2 (5 bases). The CDR3 contains 13 residues. Germline CDR1 SGHDT, CDR2 YYEEEE. V was clipped by 3 bases and J by 0 bases, with 7 bases between them. CDR3 amino acids: CASSWERSYEQYF. For the CDR3, the DNA is TGTGCCAGCAGCTGGGAGCGCTCCTACGAGCAGTACTTC.

The chain recombines TRBV2 with TRBJ2-7, with D tentatively TRBD1 (6 bases). V was cut by 0 bases and J by 1 base, with 10 bases left in between. Germline-derived CDR1 and CDR2 are SNHLY and FYNNEI. The CDR3 loop spans 15 amino acids. The CDR3 region is CASSEAVQGSYEQYF. CDR3 DNA sequence: TGTGCCAGCAGTGAAGCCGTCCAGGGGTCCTACGAGCAGTACTTC.

V and J are TRBV28 and TRBJ1-2; 8 bases fit TRBD1. Germline CDR1 reads MDHEN; CDR2 reads SYDVKM. V lost 3 bases to trimming and J lost 7 bases; unmatched junction nucleotides: 1. CDR3 length: 12 amino acids. CDR3 in DNA: TGTGCCAGCAGTTTTACAGGGGGTGGCTACACCTTC. It is translated as CASSFTGGGYTF.